The 9 T cell receptor beta chains below all came from one sample that was sequenced in a study of Graves' ophthalmopathy and Graves' hyperthyroidism. CDR3 regions of TCR beta were amplified from RNA transcripts. Amplification began with first-round RT-PCR using HTBI primers, then second-round multiplex PCR was performed. TCRdb re-derived calls from the multiplex PCR reads in MiXCR, one entry per CDR3 protein. Seen here are almost 750,000 distinct CDR3 sequences, roughly 40% observed once, and the top ten hold 40% to 45%. What was sequenced was peripheral blood. The receptor source for this set is an adult man with Graves' ophthalmopathy.

The rearrangement uses TRBV7-3 and TRBJ2-3; the match to TRBD2 covers 9 bases. Trimming at V came to 5 bases and at J to 5 bases, leaving 5 bases not matched to a gene. Germline CDR1 is SGHTA and CDR2 is FQGTGA. This CDR3 has 14 residues. CDR3 bases: TGTGCCAGCAGCCCCGTGACTAGCGGAGATACGCAGTATTTT. Residues: CASSPVTSGDTQYF.

This clonotype appeared many times. The chain has TRBV29-1 and TRBJ1-1; TRBD1 agrees at 12 bases. The V and J ends lost 0 bases and 1 base, in that order; junction bases with no gene match: 3. The CDR3 consists of 16 residues. Germline V gene sequence: CDR1 SQVTM, CDR2 ANQGSEA. CDR3 amino acids: CSVEEWDRGPNTEAFF. CDR3 DNA sequence: TGCAGCGTTGAAGAATGGGACAGGGGGCCGAACACTGAAGCTTTCTTT.

This clonotype was counted many times. The gene calls are TRBV25-1 and TRBJ2-5, with 7 nucleotides matching TRBD1. The germline V gene has CDR1 MGHDK and CDR2 SYGVNS. Trimming removed 3 bases from V and 5 bases from J; junction bases left unmatched: 6. The CDR3 loop spans 14 amino acids. CDR3 sequence reads: CASSDHRGQETQYF. Written as DNA, the CDR3 is TGTGCCAGCAGTGATCATAGGGGGCAGGAGACCCAGTACTTC.

The J gene is TRBJ1-1, the V gene TRBV10-3; a possible D gene is TRBD1 (5 bases). V was pared by 7 bases and J by 1 base, with 13 bases between. CDR1 and CDR2 (germline): ENHRY, SYGVKD. The CDR3 has 14 amino acids. The DNA for the CDR3 is TGTGCCATCACCGGAACCACAGGGAACACTGAAGCTTTCTTT. Protein sequence: CAITGTTGNTEAFF.

This clonotype was picked up many times. This chain links TRBV7-7 with TRBJ2-7, with D possibly being TRBD1 (6 bases). Trimming stripped 5 bases from V and 7 bases from J, with 18 bases between. The CDR3 totals 14 residues. Germline V gene lookup returns CDR1 SSHAT and CDR2 FNYEAQ (reference sequence). The CDR3 bases are TGTGCCAGCAGCCCAGGACAGAGTCTCGGGGAGCAGTACTTC. Protein product: CASSPGQSLGEQYF.

The chain carries TRBV25-1 and TRBJ2-2; 13 bases are shared with TRBD2. CDR1 MGHDK and CDR2 SYGVNS come from the germline V gene. After removal of 8 bases from V and 5 bases from J, the junction contained 2 bases not matched to a gene. The CDR3 length is 14 residues. The CDR3 region is CASGTSGETGELFF. CDR3 nucleotide sequence: TGTGCCAGCGGGACTAGCGGGGAAACCGGGGAGCTGTTTTTT. The full variable domain, with the rest looked up from reference TRBV25-1 and TRBJ2-2, is EADIYQTPRYLVIGTGKKITLECSQTMGHDKMYWYQQDPGMELHLIHYSYGVNSTEKGDLSSESTVSRIRTEHFPLTLESARPSHTSQYLCASGTSGETGELFFGEGSRLTVL.

This clonotype was seen ten or more times. The chain recombines TRBV9 with TRBJ2-5; possible D gene TRBD2, 6 bases. The CDR3 runs 15 residues. Germline V gene sequence: CDR1 SGDLS, CDR2 YYNGEE. The ends were cut back, 3 bases at V and 4 bases at J, with 16 bases in the middle. CDR3 in DNA: TGTGCCAGCAGCGATGGGACTGTCGGGGGAGAGACCCAGTACTTC. Translated, it gives CASSDGTVGGETQYF.

This chain uses TRBV25-1 with TRBJ2-2; the D gene is possibly TRBD1 (6 bases). Between the trimmed V and J ends, which lost 5 bases and 0 bases, there was a span of 19 bases. There are 18 residues in the CDR3. The germline V gene encodes CDR1 MGHDK and CDR2 SYGVNS. The CDR3 nucleotides are TGTGCCAGCAGTTTAGGGACACACAGGATAGCGAACACCGGGGAGCTGTTTTTT. Translating it yields CASSLGTHRIANTGELFF.

The table lists this clonotype with a few counts. The chain joins TRBV12-3 or TRBV12-4 to TRBJ1-2; the D is unclear. CDR3 length: 16 residues. V was shortened by 0 bases and J by 4 bases, with 15 bases between the two germline ends. As DNA, the CDR3 is TGTGCCAGCAGTTTAGCGCTTCGAAGGGAGAGCTATGGCTACACCTTC. This encodes CASSLALRRESYGYTF.